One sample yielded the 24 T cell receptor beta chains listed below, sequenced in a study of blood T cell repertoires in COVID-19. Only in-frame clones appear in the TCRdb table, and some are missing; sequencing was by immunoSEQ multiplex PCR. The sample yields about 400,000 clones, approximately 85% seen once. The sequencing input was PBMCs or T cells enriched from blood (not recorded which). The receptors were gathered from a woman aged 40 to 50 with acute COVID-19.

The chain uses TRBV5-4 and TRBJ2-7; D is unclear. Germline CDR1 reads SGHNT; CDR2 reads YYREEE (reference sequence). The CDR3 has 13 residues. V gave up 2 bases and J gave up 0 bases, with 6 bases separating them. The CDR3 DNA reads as TGTGCCAGCAGCTTACGGAGCTCCTACGAGCAGTACTTC. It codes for CASSLRSSYEQYF.

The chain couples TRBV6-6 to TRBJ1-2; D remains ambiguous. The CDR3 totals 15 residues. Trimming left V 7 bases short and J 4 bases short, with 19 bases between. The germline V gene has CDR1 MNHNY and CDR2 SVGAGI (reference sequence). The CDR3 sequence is CASNKGTVAPYGYTF. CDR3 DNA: TGTGCCAGCAACAAAGGAACAGTGGCCCCCTATGGCTACACCTTC.

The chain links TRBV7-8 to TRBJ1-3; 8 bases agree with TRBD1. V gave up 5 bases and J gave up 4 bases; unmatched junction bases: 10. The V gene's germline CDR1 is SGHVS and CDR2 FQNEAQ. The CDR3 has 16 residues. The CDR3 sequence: CASSLRGQGQGNTIYF. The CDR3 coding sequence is TGTGCCAGCAGCCTCCGCGGACAGGGCCAGGGAAACACCATATATTTT.

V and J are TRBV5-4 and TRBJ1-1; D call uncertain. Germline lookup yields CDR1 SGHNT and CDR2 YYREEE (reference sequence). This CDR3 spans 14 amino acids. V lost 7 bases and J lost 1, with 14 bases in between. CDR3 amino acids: CASRNSYSNTEAFF. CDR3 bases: TGTGCCAGCCGAAACAGTTACTCGAACACTGAAGCTTTCTTT.

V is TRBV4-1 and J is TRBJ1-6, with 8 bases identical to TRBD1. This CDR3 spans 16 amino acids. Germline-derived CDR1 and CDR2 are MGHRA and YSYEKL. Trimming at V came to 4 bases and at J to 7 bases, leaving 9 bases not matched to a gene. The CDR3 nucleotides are TGCGCCAGCAGCCCCCACCCGACAGGGGAAAATTCACCCCTCCACTTT. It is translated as CASSPHPTGENSPLHF.

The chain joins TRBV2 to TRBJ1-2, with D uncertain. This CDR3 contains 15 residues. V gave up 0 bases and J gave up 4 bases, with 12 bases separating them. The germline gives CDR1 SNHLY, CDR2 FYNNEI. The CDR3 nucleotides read TGTGCCAGCAGTGAAGCGGCGGCAGCCCTCTATGGCTACACCTTC. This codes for CASSEAAAALYGYTF. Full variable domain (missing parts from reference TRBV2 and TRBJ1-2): EPEVTQTPSHQVTQMGQEVILRCVPISNHLYFYWYRQILGQKVEFLVSFYNNEISEKSEIFDDQFSVERPDGSNFTLKIRSTKLEDSAMYFCASSEAAAALYGYTFGSGTRLTVV.

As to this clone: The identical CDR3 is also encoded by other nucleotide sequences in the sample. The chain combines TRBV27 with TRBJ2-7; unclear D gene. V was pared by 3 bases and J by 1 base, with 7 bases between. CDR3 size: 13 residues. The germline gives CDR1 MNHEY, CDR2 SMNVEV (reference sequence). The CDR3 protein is CASSFGFSYEQYF. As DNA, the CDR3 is TGTGCCAGCAGTTTCGGGTTTTCCTACGAGCAGTACTTC.

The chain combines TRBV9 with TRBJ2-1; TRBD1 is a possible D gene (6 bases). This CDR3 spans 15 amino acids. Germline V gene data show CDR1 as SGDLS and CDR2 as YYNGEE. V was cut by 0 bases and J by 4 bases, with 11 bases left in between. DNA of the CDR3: TGTGCCAGCAGCGTAGACGGACAGCCATACAATGAGCAGTTCTTC. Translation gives CASSVDGQPYNEQFF. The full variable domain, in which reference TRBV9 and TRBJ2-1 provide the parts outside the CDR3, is DSGVTQTPKHLITATGQRVTLRCSPRSGDLSVYWYQQSLDQGLQFLIQYYNGEERAKGNILERFSAQQFPDLHSELNLSSLELGDSALYFCASSVDGQPYNEQFFGPGTRLTVL.

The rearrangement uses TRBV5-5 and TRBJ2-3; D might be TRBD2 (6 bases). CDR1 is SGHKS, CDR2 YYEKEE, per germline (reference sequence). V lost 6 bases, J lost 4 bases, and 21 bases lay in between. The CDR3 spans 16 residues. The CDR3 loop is CASNLPVASVSDTQYF. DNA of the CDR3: TGTGCCAGCAACTTACCCGTGGCTAGCGTATCAGATACGCAGTATTTT. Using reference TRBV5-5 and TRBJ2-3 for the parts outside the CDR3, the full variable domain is DAGVTQSPTHLIKTRGQQVTLRCSPISGHKSVSWYQQVLGQGPQFIFQYYEKEERGRGNFPDRFSARQFPNYSSELNVNALLLGDSALYLCASNLPVASVSDTQYFGPGTRLTVL.

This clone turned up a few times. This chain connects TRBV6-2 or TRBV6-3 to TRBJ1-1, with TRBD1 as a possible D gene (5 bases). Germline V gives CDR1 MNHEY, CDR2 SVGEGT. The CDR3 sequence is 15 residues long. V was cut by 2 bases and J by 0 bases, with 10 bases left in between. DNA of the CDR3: TGTGCCAGCAGTTACGCGGGGGGTGTGAACACTGAAGCTTTCTTT. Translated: CASSYAGGVNTEAFF.

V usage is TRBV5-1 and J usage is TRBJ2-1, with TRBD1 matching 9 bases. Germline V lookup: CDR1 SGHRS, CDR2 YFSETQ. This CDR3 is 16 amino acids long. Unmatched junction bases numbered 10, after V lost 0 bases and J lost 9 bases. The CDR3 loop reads CASSLVLGTGSREQFF. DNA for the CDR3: TGCGCCAGCAGCTTGGTTCTCGGGACAGGGTCGCGTGAGCAGTTCTTC.

Here the CDR3 DNA reads TGTGCCAGCACCGGGACAGCTAACTATGGCTACACCTTC. Protein product: CASTGTANYGYTF. V gene TRBV7-9 combines with J gene TRBJ1-2, with 7 bases identical to TRBD1. The CDR3 sequence is 13 residues long. Per germline, CDR1 SEHNR and CDR2 FQNEAQ (reference sequence). After removal of 7 bases from V and 0 bases from J, the junction contained 2 bases not matched to a gene.

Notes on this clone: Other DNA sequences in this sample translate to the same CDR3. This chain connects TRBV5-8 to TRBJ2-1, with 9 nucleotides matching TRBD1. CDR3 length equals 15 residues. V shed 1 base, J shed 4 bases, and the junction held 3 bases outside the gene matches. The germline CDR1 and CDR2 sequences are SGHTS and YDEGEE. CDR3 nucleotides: TGTGCCAGCAGCTTGACGGACAGGGGTTACAATGAGCAGTTCTTC. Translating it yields CASSLTDRGYNEQFF.

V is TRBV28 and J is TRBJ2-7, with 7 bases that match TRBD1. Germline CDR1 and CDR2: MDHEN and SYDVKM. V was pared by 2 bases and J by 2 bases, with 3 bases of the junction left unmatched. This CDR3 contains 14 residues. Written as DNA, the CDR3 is TGTGCCAGCAGTTTAATCGGGACAGCCTACGAGCAGTACTTC. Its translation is CASSLIGTAYEQYF.

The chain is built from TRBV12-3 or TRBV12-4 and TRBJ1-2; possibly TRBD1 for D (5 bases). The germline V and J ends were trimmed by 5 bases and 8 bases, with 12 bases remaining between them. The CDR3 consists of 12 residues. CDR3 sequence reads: CASSKEGRGYTF. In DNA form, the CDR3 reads TGTGCCAGCAGTAAGGAGGGGAGAGGCTACACCTTC.

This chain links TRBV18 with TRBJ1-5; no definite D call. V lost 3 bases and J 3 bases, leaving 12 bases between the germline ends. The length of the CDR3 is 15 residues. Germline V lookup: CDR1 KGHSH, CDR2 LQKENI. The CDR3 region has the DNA TGTGCCAGCTCACCGGACGGGAGGAACAATCAGCCCCAGCATTTT. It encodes CASSPDGRNNQPQHF.

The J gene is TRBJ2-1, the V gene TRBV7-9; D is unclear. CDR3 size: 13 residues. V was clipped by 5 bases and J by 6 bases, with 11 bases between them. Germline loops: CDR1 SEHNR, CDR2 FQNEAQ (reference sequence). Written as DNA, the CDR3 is TGTGCCAGCAGCCCATTCCGAGGCAATGAGCAGTTCTTC. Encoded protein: CASSPFRGNEQFF.

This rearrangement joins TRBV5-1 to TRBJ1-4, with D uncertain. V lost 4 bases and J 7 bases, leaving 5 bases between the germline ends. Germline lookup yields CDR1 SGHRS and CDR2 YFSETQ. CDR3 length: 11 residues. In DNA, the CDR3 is TGCGCCAGCAGCCCCGGTGAAAAACTGTTTTTT. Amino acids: CASSPGEKLFF.

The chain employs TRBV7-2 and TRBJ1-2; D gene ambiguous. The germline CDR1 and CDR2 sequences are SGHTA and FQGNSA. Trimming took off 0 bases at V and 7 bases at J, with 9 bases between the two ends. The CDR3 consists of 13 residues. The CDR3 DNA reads TGTGCCAGCAGCTTAGCAAGAGGGAGTGGCTACACCTTC. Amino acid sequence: CASSLARGSGYTF.

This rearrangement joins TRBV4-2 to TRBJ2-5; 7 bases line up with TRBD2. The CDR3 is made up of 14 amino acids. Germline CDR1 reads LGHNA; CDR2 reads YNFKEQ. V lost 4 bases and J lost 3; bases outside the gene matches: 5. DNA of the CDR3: TGTGCCAGCAGCCCTCTAGCGGACGAAGAGACCCAGTACTTC. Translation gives CASSPLADEETQYF.

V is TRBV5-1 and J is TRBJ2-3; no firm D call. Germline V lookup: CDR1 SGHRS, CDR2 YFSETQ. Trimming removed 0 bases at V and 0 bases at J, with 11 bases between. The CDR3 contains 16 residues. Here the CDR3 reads CASSLVIDTSTDTQYF. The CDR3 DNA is TGCGCCAGCAGCTTGGTTATAGACACTAGCACAGATACGCAGTATTTT.

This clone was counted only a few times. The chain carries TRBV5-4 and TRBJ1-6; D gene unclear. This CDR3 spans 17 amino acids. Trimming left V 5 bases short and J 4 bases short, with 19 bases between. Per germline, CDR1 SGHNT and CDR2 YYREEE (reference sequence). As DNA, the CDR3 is TGTGCCAGCAGGCCCGGTCAGTCGGGAAGGTATAATTCACCCCTCCACTTT. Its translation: CASRPGQSGRYNSPLHF.

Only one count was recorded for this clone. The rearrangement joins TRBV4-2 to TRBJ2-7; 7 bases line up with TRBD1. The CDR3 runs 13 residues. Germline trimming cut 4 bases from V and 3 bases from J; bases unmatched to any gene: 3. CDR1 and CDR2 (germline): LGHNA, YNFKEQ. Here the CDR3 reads CASSRTGNYEQYF. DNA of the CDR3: TGTGCCAGCAGCCGGACAGGAAACTACGAGCAGTACTTC.

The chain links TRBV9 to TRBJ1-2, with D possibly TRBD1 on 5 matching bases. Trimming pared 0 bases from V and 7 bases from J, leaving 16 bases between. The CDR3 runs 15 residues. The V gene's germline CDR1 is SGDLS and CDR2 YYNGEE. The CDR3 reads CASSVGGEGGSGYTF. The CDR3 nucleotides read TGTGCCAGCAGCGTAGGAGGGGAGGGCGGCAGTGGCTACACCTTC.